The clone carrying this TCR beta chain is deemed medium-sized. The target antigen is unknown. Points from the study as a whole: The TCR gene usage of tumor memory CD4+ T cells clustered together with blood and lymph node memory CD4+ cells and with lymph node naive CD4+ cells.

This CDR3 region has 13 residues. Trimming left V 4 bases short and J 8 bases short, with 14 bases between. The TRBV12-4/TRBJ1-2 clonotypes were amplified using barcode primers with ligated adaptors. TCRdb re-called the multiplex PCR reads through MiXCR, storing one row per CDR3 protein. The table shows over 1,500 distinct CDR3 sequences, with about 4% occurring only once. The source is a female donor with breast cancer. The rearrangement joins TRBV12-3 or TRBV12-4 to TRBJ1-2; a possible D gene is TRBD1 (6 bases). The sequencing sample was made of naive CD4+ T cells sorted from blood. Subset meaning: naive CD4+ T cells, CD4+CD45RA+CD25-. For the CDR3, the DNA is TGTGCCAGCAGTTGGGACACCACGGGAGGCTACACCTTC. Its protein product is CASSWDTTGGYTF.